This T cell receptor beta chain was profiled in a study of T cell responses to AZD1222 COVID-19 vaccine. Study information: Both about-4-week and about-12-week second-dose recipients were combined.

General study results and limits: Nearly half of unique spike-specific TCRs reportedly avoided B.1.351 and B.1.1.7 mutated regions.

This CDR3 comprises 10 residues. Germline CDR1 reads SQVTM; CDR2 reads ANQGSEA. V was clipped by 0 bases and J by 6 bases, with 3 bases between them. Remarks on this clone: Its target is unknown.

The method was immunoSEQ multiplex PCR; TCRdb's version includes in-frame clones alone and lacks a portion of them. The sample contains just under 55,000 clones, about 90% of which appear only once. The receptor was derived from an adult in good health. The rearrangement links TRBV29-1 to TRBJ2-7; D unclear. The sample was peripheral blood, taken on day 0 of AZD1222 vaccination. The DNA for the CDR3 is TGCAGCGTTGAAGAGGCCGAGCAGTACTTC. Translation: CSVEEAEQYF.